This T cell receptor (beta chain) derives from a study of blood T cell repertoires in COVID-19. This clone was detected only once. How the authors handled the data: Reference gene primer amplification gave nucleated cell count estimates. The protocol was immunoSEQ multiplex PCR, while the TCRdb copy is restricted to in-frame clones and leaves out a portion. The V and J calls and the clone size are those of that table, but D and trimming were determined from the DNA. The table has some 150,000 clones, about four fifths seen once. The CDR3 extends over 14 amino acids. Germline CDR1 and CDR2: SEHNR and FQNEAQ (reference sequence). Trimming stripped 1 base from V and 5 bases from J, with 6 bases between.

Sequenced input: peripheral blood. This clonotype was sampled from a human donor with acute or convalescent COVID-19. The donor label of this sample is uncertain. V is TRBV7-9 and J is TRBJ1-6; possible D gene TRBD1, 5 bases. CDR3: CASSLEGNNSPLHF. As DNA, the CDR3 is TGTGCCAGCAGCTTAGAGGGGAATAATTCACCCCTCCACTTT.